The rows below give T cell receptor beta chains drawn from one sample of a study of blood T cells in healthy people across ages. TCRdb independently ran MiXCR on the 5' RACE reads; one entry per CDR3 protein. The profile shows roughly 1,100,000 distinct CDR3 sequences, less than 25% of them singletons. The same sample was also studied in work on T cells of mothers and their children.

The sample comprised blood. Every receptor here comes from a girl aged 2 to 9 in good health. Both conserved end residues are part of each CDR3. The order of the fields is J gene, D gene, V gene, clone size, CDR3 DNA, CDR3 protein. The D gene is left open where the match is weak. Only part of the rows carry a size: once, few, many, or a class if the clone is expanded.

j_gene: TRBJ1-6
d_gene: -
v_gene: TRBV5-5
abundance: -
CDR3nt: TGTGCCAGCAGCCCCGGGACGGTCTCCTATAATTCACCCCTCCACTTT
CDR3aa: CASSPGTVSYNSPLHF

j_gene: TRBJ1-2
d_gene: TRBD1
v_gene: TRBV7-6
abundance: -
CDR3nt: TGTGCCGGTCGGACAGGCGCCGGGGGCTACACCTTC
CDR3aa: CAGRTGAGGYTF

j_gene: TRBJ2-2
d_gene: TRBD1
v_gene: TRBV29-1
abundance: few
CDR3nt: TGCAGCGTCCAAACCGACAGGGGGAACACCGGGGAGCTGTTTTTT
CDR3aa: CSVQTDRGNTGELFF

j_gene: TRBJ2-1
d_gene: -
v_gene: TRBV2
abundance: few
CDR3nt: TGTGCCAGCACTTTGCAAATCGGGGTGAAGCAGTTCTTC
CDR3aa: CASTLQIGVKQFF

j_gene: TRBJ2-1
d_gene: TRBD2
v_gene: TRBV19
abundance: -
CDR3nt: TGTGCCAGTAGTCCCCACGGGGGGTTCTCCTACAATGAGCAGTTCTTC
CDR3aa: CASSPHGGFSYNEQFF

j_gene: TRBJ2-5
d_gene: TRBD2
v_gene: TRBV28
abundance: -
CDR3nt: TGTGCCAGCAGTTTCGGCGGGAGTGAGACCCTGTACTTC
CDR3aa: CASSFGGSETLYF

j_gene: TRBJ1-2
d_gene: -
v_gene: TRBV3-1
abundance: -
CDR3nt: TGTGCCAGCAGCCAACAGGGGACGGGCTACACCTTC
CDR3aa: CASSQQGTGYTF

j_gene: TRBJ2-4
d_gene: -
v_gene: TRBV4-2
abundance: few
CDR3nt: TGTGCCAGCAGCCAAGTCAAGGCTCAGGGGGCCAAAAACATTCAGTACTTC
CDR3aa: CASSQVKAQGAKNIQYF

j_gene: TRBJ2-2
d_gene: -
v_gene: TRBV5-4
abundance: -
CDR3nt: TGTGCCAGCAGCGGGGTAGGCGGGGAGCTGTTTTTT
CDR3aa: CASSGVGGELFF

j_gene: TRBJ2-5
d_gene: -
v_gene: TRBV20-1
abundance: -
CDR3nt: TGCAGTGCCGCGACTAGTCTGGGGGAGACCCAGTACTTC
CDR3aa: CSAATSLGETQYF

j_gene: TRBJ1-1
d_gene: -
v_gene: TRBV28
abundance: few
CDR3nt: TGTGCCAGCAGTTTTTTTGGGGGCGCGATAACTGAAGCTTTCTTT
CDR3aa: CASSFFGGAITEAFF

j_gene: TRBJ2-3
d_gene: -
v_gene: TRBV6-5
abundance: once
CDR3nt: -
CDR3aa: CASSTSTRKGTQYF

j_gene: TRBJ2-1
d_gene: TRBD1
v_gene: TRBV10-3
abundance: -
CDR3nt: TGTGCCATCAAGGGGACAGGGCTGGATGAGCAGTTCTTC
CDR3aa: CAIKGTGLDEQFF

j_gene: TRBJ2-2
d_gene: -
v_gene: TRBV20-1
abundance: few
CDR3nt: TGCAGTGCCAGGAGCGGGCCCACCGGGGAGCTGTTTTTT
CDR3aa: CSARSGPTGELFF

j_gene: TRBJ1-3
d_gene: -
v_gene: TRBV12-3/TRBV12-4
abundance: many
CDR3nt: TGTGCCAGCAGTTTCCCCGGAAACACCATATATTTT
CDR3aa: CASSFPGNTIYF

j_gene: TRBJ2-1
d_gene: TRBD2
v_gene: TRBV5-1
abundance: -
CDR3nt: TGCGCCAGCAGCAGATCCGGGACTAGCGGGACGAGTGAGCAGTTCTTC
CDR3aa: CASSRSGTSGTSEQFF

j_gene: TRBJ2-1
d_gene: -
v_gene: TRBV29-1
abundance: few
CDR3nt: TGCAGCGTTGAAGATAGGGGTTATGAGCAGTTCTTC
CDR3aa: CSVEDRGYEQFF

j_gene: TRBJ1-1
d_gene: -
v_gene: TRBV28
abundance: -
CDR3nt: TGTGCCAGCAGTTTGGGGAGCCGCACGAACACTGAAGCTCTCTTT
CDR3aa: CASSLGSRTNTEALF

j_gene: TRBJ2-7
d_gene: TRBD2
v_gene: TRBV29-1
abundance: -
CDR3nt: TGCAGCGTTTGGGGGACTAGCGTCTACGAGCAGTACTTC
CDR3aa: CSVWGTSVYEQYF

j_gene: TRBJ2-1
d_gene: TRBD2
v_gene: TRBV7-9
abundance: -
CDR3nt: TGTGCCAGCAGCCCACGGGAGGAGTACAATGAGCAGTTCTTC
CDR3aa: CASSPREEYNEQFF

j_gene: TRBJ1-6
d_gene: -
v_gene: TRBV13
abundance: -
CDR3nt: TGTGCCAGCAGCTCCTCCGACGGGGCACCCCTCCACTTT
CDR3aa: CASSSSDGAPLHF

j_gene: TRBJ2-2
d_gene: TRBD1
v_gene: TRBV11-2
abundance: few
CDR3nt: TGTGCCAGCGGAAAAGGGACAGGGGGACTCACCGGGGAGCTGTTTTTT
CDR3aa: CASGKGTGGLTGELFF

j_gene: TRBJ2-1
d_gene: -
v_gene: TRBV20-1
abundance: few
CDR3nt: TGCAGTGCTAGGACCGACCTTTTCCAGTTCTTC
CDR3aa: CSARTDLFQFF

j_gene: TRBJ1-2
d_gene: -
v_gene: TRBV9
abundance: few
CDR3nt: TGTGCCAGCAGCACTGGGGGGGCCCTCGAGGGCTACACCTTC
CDR3aa: CASSTGGALEGYTF

j_gene: TRBJ2-7
d_gene: TRBD1
v_gene: TRBV5-1
abundance: -
CDR3nt: TGCGCCAGCAGTACAGGGGGCACGGGATTCGACGAGCAGTACTTC
CDR3aa: CASSTGGTGFDEQYF

j_gene: TRBJ2-3
d_gene: -
v_gene: TRBV11-2
abundance: few
CDR3nt: TGCGCCAGCAGCCCTTCGGGGGTCGACACAGATACGCAGTATTTT
CDR3aa: CASSPSGVDTDTQYF

j_gene: TRBJ1-5
d_gene: TRBD1
v_gene: TRBV24-1
abundance: -
CDR3nt: TGTGCCACCCAAGGGACAGGGCTGAGCAATCAGCCCCAGCATTTT
CDR3aa: CATQGTGLSNQPQHF

j_gene: TRBJ1-4
d_gene: -
v_gene: TRBV10-3
abundance: few
CDR3nt: TGTGCCATCAGTGACTTGAGGACGGCCGACAATGAAAAACTGTTTTTT
CDR3aa: CAISDLRTADNEKLFF

j_gene: TRBJ1-1
d_gene: -
v_gene: TRBV4-1
abundance: few
CDR3nt: TGCGCCAGCAGCCAAGACTTGGGGCAGACGAACACTGAAGCTTTCTTT
CDR3aa: CASSQDLGQTNTEAFF

j_gene: TRBJ2-3
d_gene: -
v_gene: TRBV12-3/TRBV12-4
abundance: many
CDR3nt: TGTGCCAGCAGCTTAGCTTTCACAGATACGCAGTATTTT
CDR3aa: CASSLAFTDTQYF

j_gene: TRBJ2-5
d_gene: TRBD2
v_gene: TRBV12-3/TRBV12-4
abundance: few
CDR3nt: TGTGCCAGCAGTCCCCTAGCGGGAGGGACCCAGTACTTC
CDR3aa: CASSPLAGGTQYF

j_gene: TRBJ2-7
d_gene: TRBD2
v_gene: TRBV6-2/TRBV6-3
abundance: -
CDR3nt: TGTGCCAGCAGTATGACTAGCCCTCCCCCGGACGAGCAGTACTTC
CDR3aa: CASSMTSPPPDEQYF

j_gene: TRBJ2-5
d_gene: TRBD2
v_gene: TRBV29-1
abundance: once
CDR3nt: TGCAGCGTTGGCGCCAGGGACTATGTGACCCAGTACTTC
CDR3aa: CSVGARDYVTQYF

j_gene: TRBJ2-7
d_gene: TRBD1
v_gene: TRBV24-1
abundance: -
CDR3nt: TGTGCCACCAGTGAGGGACAGGGGGCGCGGGAGCAGTACTTC
CDR3aa: CATSEGQGAREQYF

j_gene: TRBJ2-2
d_gene: -
v_gene: TRBV28
abundance: few
CDR3nt: TGTGCCAGCAGTTTTTCTAAGCGCGGGGAGCTGTTTTTT
CDR3aa: CASSFSKRGELFF

j_gene: TRBJ2-1
d_gene: -
v_gene: TRBV6-5
abundance: -
CDR3nt: TGTGCCAGCAGTTACGGAGGAAAGGTCTCCAATGAGCAGTTCTTC
CDR3aa: CASSYGGKVSNEQFF

j_gene: TRBJ2-2
d_gene: TRBD1
v_gene: TRBV29-1
abundance: few
CDR3nt: TGCAGCGCCGGACAGGGGTACGGGGAGCTGTTTTTT
CDR3aa: CSAGQGYGELFF

j_gene: TRBJ2-5
d_gene: TRBD1
v_gene: TRBV6-6
abundance: -
CDR3nt: TGTGCCAGCAGGAGACAGGGTAGTTCGGAGACCCAGTACTTC
CDR3aa: CASRRQGSSETQYF

j_gene: TRBJ2-5
d_gene: -
v_gene: TRBV12-3/TRBV12-4
abundance: -
CDR3nt: TGTGCCAGCAGTTCACGACGGATAGAAGAGACCCAGTACTTC
CDR3aa: CASSSRRIEETQYF

j_gene: TRBJ1-4
d_gene: TRBD1
v_gene: TRBV4-3
abundance: -
CDR3nt: TGCGCCAGCAGCCAGAACAGGGGGGGTGCAGTGGCAAAACTGTTTTTT
CDR3aa: CASSQNRGGAVAKLFF

j_gene: TRBJ2-7
d_gene: TRBD1
v_gene: TRBV29-1
abundance: -
CDR3nt: TGCAGCGCAGGCCCGGGACAGGGGTACGAGCAGTACTTC
CDR3aa: CSAGPGQGYEQYF

j_gene: TRBJ1-1
d_gene: -
v_gene: TRBV6-1
abundance: few
CDR3nt: TGTGCCACCGAATTCCGGGGACACCAAGAAGCTTTCTTT
CDR3aa: CATEFRGHQEAFF

j_gene: TRBJ1-1
d_gene: -
v_gene: TRBV12-3/TRBV12-4
abundance: -
CDR3nt: TGTGCCAGCGCATCTACAGGATACTCTGAAGCTTTCTTT
CDR3aa: CASASTGYSEAFF

j_gene: TRBJ2-1
d_gene: TRBD1
v_gene: TRBV5-1
abundance: once
CDR3nt: TGCGCCAGCAGCTTGGGAGACAGGGAGATAACTGAGCAGTTCTTC
CDR3aa: CASSLGDREITEQFF

j_gene: TRBJ2-2
d_gene: -
v_gene: TRBV3-1
abundance: few
CDR3nt: TGTGCCAGCAGCCGGCTCTACGGAGGGGAGCTGTTTTTT
CDR3aa: CASSRLYGGELFF

j_gene: TRBJ1-1
d_gene: -
v_gene: TRBV7-9
abundance: few
CDR3nt: TGTGCCAGCAGCGCACGGACAGCAAAGGACACTGAAGCTTTCTTT
CDR3aa: CASSARTAKDTEAFF

j_gene: TRBJ2-3
d_gene: TRBD2
v_gene: TRBV27
abundance: many
CDR3nt: TGTGCCAGCAGTTCAATAGCGGGGTTAAGCACAGATACGCAGTATTTT
CDR3aa: CASSSIAGLSTDTQYF

j_gene: TRBJ1-4
d_gene: -
v_gene: TRBV11-2
abundance: -
CDR3nt: TGTGCCAGCAGCTTAGAGGGCTCAACTAATGAAAAACTGTTTTTT
CDR3aa: CASSLEGSTNEKLFF

j_gene: TRBJ2-7
d_gene: -
v_gene: TRBV29-1
abundance: few
CDR3nt: TGCAGCGGAAAGGGCAACTACGAGCAGTACTTC
CDR3aa: CSGKGNYEQYF

j_gene: TRBJ1-3
d_gene: -
v_gene: TRBV11-2
abundance: -
CDR3nt: TGTGCCAGCAGCCCAGGGAGGAACACCATATATTTT
CDR3aa: CASSPGRNTIYF

j_gene: TRBJ2-1
d_gene: TRBD1
v_gene: TRBV12-3/TRBV12-4
abundance: many
CDR3nt: TGTGCCAGCAGTCGCCCAAGCCCATCGGACAGGGGGCATGGTGAGCAGTTCTTC
CDR3aa: CASSRPSPSDRGHGEQFF

j_gene: TRBJ1-2
d_gene: -
v_gene: TRBV13
abundance: -
CDR3nt: TGTGCCAGCAGCTTTCGACCGGGCCTGGGTGGCTACACCTTC
CDR3aa: CASSFRPGLGGYTF

j_gene: TRBJ1-4
d_gene: -
v_gene: TRBV12-3/TRBV12-4
abundance: few
CDR3nt: TGTGCCAGCAGTCTGAGGTGGGAAAAACTGTTTTTT
CDR3aa: CASSLRWEKLFF

j_gene: TRBJ1-4
d_gene: TRBD1
v_gene: TRBV27
abundance: few
CDR3nt: TGTGCCGGAGGGGGACAGCTTGAAAAACTGTTTTTT
CDR3aa: CAGGGQLEKLFF